The 4 T cell receptor beta chains given below trace back to one sample, sequenced in a study of Ad26.COV2.S vaccination and SARS-CoV-2 variants (dated by TCRdb to about 2021). Library generation was performed with the immunoSEQ multiplex PCR assay. Imported from immuneACCESS, the table was reduced by TCRdb to in-frame sequences with V and J called. These copies leave out some clones; in studies compared against another copy, an unresolved V gene accounts for under half, and the cause of the remainder is not known. The sample data list about 410,000 clones, and 70% to 90% of these were observed just once. The ten most abundant clones make up under 2% of the sample. The meaning of the sample's treatment or condition label: 19 received Ad26.COV2.S at low or high dose, single or two shots; about five received placebo; per-sample allocation not given. Repertoires of vaccine and placebo recipients were sequenced from samples collected on day 63 after the first injection.

This specimen was peripheral blood, taken in a trial of Ad26.COV2.S vaccine versus placebo. These receptors all come from a person between 18 and 65 years old who received the Ad26.COV2.S COVID-19 vaccine or a placebo.

The chain has TRBV7-2 and TRBJ2-1; D not resolved. The V gene's germline CDR1 is SGHTA and CDR2 FQGNSA. The CDR3 runs 14 residues. With 5 bases removed from V and 8 bases from J, the gap between germline ends came to 16 bases. In DNA form, the CDR3 reads TGTGCCAGCAGCACCAGCCCAAACGGCGATGAGCAGTTCTTC. Residues: CASSTSPNGDEQFF.

This clone was seen a single time. The chain carries TRBV6-5 and TRBJ2-3; D remains unclear. Trimming stripped 5 bases from V and 6 bases from J, with 9 bases between. The CDR3 runs to 12 residues. Germline V gives CDR1 MNHEY, CDR2 SVGAGI. The CDR3 loop is CASSPVQDTQYF. In DNA, the CDR3 is TGTGCCAGCAGTCCCGTTCAGGATACGCAGTATTTT.

V and J are TRBV7-9 and TRBJ2-5; D remains ambiguous. Germline loops: CDR1 SEHNR, CDR2 FQNEAQ (reference sequence). The CDR3 loop spans 14 amino acids. The V end was cut by 7 bases, the J end by 1 base, with 13 bases between. CDR3 residues: CASTLGSLQETQYF. CDR3 DNA: TGTGCCAGCACGTTAGGGTCACTCCAAGAGACCCAGTACTTC.

The J gene is TRBJ1-2, the V gene TRBV25-1, with D possibly being TRBD1 (5 bases). The V gene lost 6 bases and the J gene lost 2 bases, with 13 bases spanning the gap. Germline-derived CDR1 and CDR2 are MGHDK and SYGVNS. The CDR3 contains 14 residues. The CDR3 DNA is TGTGCCAGCAGGGGAGGGGAGCTAAACTATGGCTACACCTTC. This codes for CASRGGELNYGYTF.